The 16 T cell receptor beta chains below were found in one sample sequenced in a study of blood T cell repertoires in COVID-19. Sequencing was performed with immunoSEQ multiplex PCR; in TCRdb, only in-frame clones are kept and a portion is missing. Among approximately 350,000 clones listed, around nine tenths were seen once. The sequenced material came from peripheral blood. Receptor source: a woman aged 18-29 years who had recovered from COVID-19.

This chain connects TRBV12-3 or TRBV12-4 to TRBJ2-1; D remains ambiguous. CDR3 size: 12 residues. The V gene lost 4 bases and the J gene lost 9 bases, with 10 bases spanning the gap. The CDR3 loop reads CASSSTFSEQFF. The CDR3 bases are TGTGCCAGCAGTTCGACATTTTCTGAGCAGTTCTTC.

This clone was observed a single time. The rearrangement links TRBV5-1 to TRBJ2-3, with D possibly matching TRBD2 (6 bases). This CDR3 is built from 13 residues. Trimming pared 2 bases from V and 6 bases from J, leaving 10 bases between. Germline lookup yields CDR1 SGHRS and CDR2 YFSETQ. As DNA, the CDR3 is TGCGCCAGCAGCTTCACGGGAGCCGATACGCAGTATTTT. This sequence encodes CASSFTGADTQYF. Complete variable domain (other parts from reference TRBV5-1 and TRBJ2-3): KAGVTQTPRYLIKTRGQQVTLSCSPISGHRSVSWYQQTPGQGLQFLFEYFSETQRNKGNFPGRFSGRQFSNSRSEMNVSTLELGDSALYLCASSFTGADTQYFGPGTRLTVL.

The chain couples TRBV19 to TRBJ2-2; 7 nucleotides agree with TRBD2. V lost 7 bases and J lost 1; bases outside the gene matches: 3. The CDR3 consists of 14 residues. The V gene's germline CDR1 is LNHDA and CDR2 SQIVND (reference sequence). The CDR3 region has the DNA TGTGCCAGTACTTCTAGCGGGAACACCGGGGAGCTGTTTTTT. Translated, it gives CASTSSGNTGELFF.

The chain carries TRBV29-1 and TRBJ2-1; no firm D call. The length of the CDR3 is 10 residues. Germline CDR1 SQVTM, CDR2 ANQGSEA. The ends were cut back, 5 bases at V and 8 bases at J, with 7 bases in the middle. The CDR3 is CSVIRDEQFF. DNA for the CDR3: TGCAGCGTTATCCGGGATGAGCAGTTCTTC.

The chain is built from TRBV7-2 and TRBJ2-2; 7 bases match TRBD1. The CDR3 spans 16 residues. V lost 5 bases and J lost 6; bases outside the gene matches: 12. CDR1 is SGHTA, CDR2 FQGNSA, per germline. The CDR3 is CASSQAVRQGPGELFF. The DNA of the CDR3 is TGTGCCAGCAGCCAAGCCGTGAGACAGGGTCCCGGGGAGCTGTTTTTT. Full variable domain (outside the CDR3, taken from reference TRBV7-2 and TRBJ2-2): GAGVSQSPSNKVTEKGKDVELRCDPISGHTALYWYRQSLGQGLEFLIYFQGNSAPDKSGLPSDRFSAERTGGSVSTLTIQRTQQEDSAVYLCASSQAVRQGPGELFFGEGSRLTVL.

The chain combines TRBV6-2 or TRBV6-3 with TRBJ2-4; TRBD1 is a possible D gene (7 bases). CDR3 size: 16 residues. Per the germline V gene, CDR1 is MNHEY and CDR2 is SVGEGT. Trimming took off 0 bases at V and 14 bases at J, with 23 bases between the two ends. CDR3 residues: CASSYSTPGGNPGEYF. CDR3 nucleotides: TGTGCCAGCAGTTACTCGACGCCAGGGGGGAACCCCGGCGAGTACTTC.

This chain uses TRBV15 with TRBJ2-2; tentative D call: TRBD1 (5 bases). This CDR3 region has 18 residues. The germline V and J ends were trimmed by 1 base and 2 bases, with 17 bases remaining between them. The germline V gene encodes CDR1 LNHNV and CDR2 YYDKDF (reference sequence). CDR3 bases: TGTGCCACCAGCAGAGTACATAACAGGTTGCATAACACCGGGGAGCTGTTTTTT. Its protein is CATSRVHNRLHNTGELFF.

The chain carries TRBV5-1 and TRBJ2-1; TRBD2 aligns across 8 bases. V lost 1 base to trimming and J lost 6 bases; unmatched junction nucleotides: 6. The CDR3 is 15 amino acids. The germline V gene has CDR1 SGHRS and CDR2 YFSETQ. Written as DNA, the CDR3 is TGCGCCAGCAGCTTGTATAGCGGGGCTTTCAATGAGCAGTTCTTC. Amino acid sequence: CASSLYSGAFNEQFF.

The V gene is TRBV30, the J gene TRBJ1-2; no reliable D call. The V and J ends lost 0 bases and 4 bases respectively, with 9 bases between them. Germline lookup yields CDR1 GTSNPN and CDR2 SVGIG (reference sequence). This CDR3 has 13 residues. In DNA form, the CDR3 reads TGTGCCTGGAGTGTACGGGAGGGCTATGGCTACACCTTC. Encoded protein: CAWSVREGYGYTF.

The gene calls are TRBV2 and TRBJ2-1; TRBD2 matches 8 bases. V was pared by 6 bases and J by 7 bases, with 11 bases of the junction left unmatched. In germline, CDR1 is SNHLY, CDR2 FYNNEI. The CDR3 extends over 15 amino acids. The CDR3 sequence is CASSYSGGRKNEQFF. The CDR3 DNA sequence: TGTGCCAGCAGCTACAGCGGGGGAAGAAAAAATGAGCAGTTCTTC.

The gene calls are TRBV10-1 and TRBJ2-7, with D possibly TRBD2 on 5 matching bases. CDR3 length: 12 residues. V was cut by 5 bases and J by 3 bases, with 8 bases left in between. CDR1 WNHNN and CDR2 SYGVQD come from the germline V gene (reference sequence). CDR3 sequence (DNA): TGCGCCAGCAGTCCGGGATTCTACGAGCAGTACGTC. It translates to CASSPGFYEQYV.

This chain links TRBV15 with TRBJ2-7, with a possible D match to TRBD1 (5 bases). The V gene lost 1 base and the J gene lost 3 bases, with 10 bases spanning the gap. Germline CDR1 LNHNV, CDR2 YYDKDF (reference sequence). The CDR3 has 14 residues. The CDR3 sequence is CATSRGGARYEQYV. CDR3 nucleotide sequence: TGTGCCACCAGCAGAGGTGGGGCACGCTACGAGCAGTACGTC.

The chain joins TRBV6-2 or TRBV6-3 to TRBJ1-1; 8 bases align to TRBD1. The germline V gene encodes CDR1 MNHEY and CDR2 SVGEGT. Trimming at V came to 3 bases and at J to 1 base, leaving 4 bases not matched to a gene. The CDR3 is 15 amino acids. CDR3 bases: TGTGCCAGCAGTTATTTCGGGACAGGGAACACTGAAGCTTTCTTT. The encoded protein is CASSYFGTGNTEAFF.

The chain combines TRBV9 with TRBJ1-6, with 9 bases lining up with TRBD1. The CDR3 spans 17 residues. V shed 3 bases and J 6 bases; nucleotides not matched to a gene: 10. CDR1 is SGDLS, CDR2 YYNGEE, per germline. CDR3 sequence reads: CASSDPLDRGGNSPLHF. DNA of the CDR3: TGTGCCAGCAGCGATCCCCTCGACAGGGGGGGTAATTCACCCCTCCACTTT.

The chain is built from TRBV29-1 and TRBJ2-5, with a weak D call TRBD2 (6 bases). CDR3 length equals 16 residues. Trimming took 0 bases from V and 5 from J, leaving 19 bases between them. Germline CDR1 reads SQVTM; CDR2 reads ANQGSEA. The DNA for the CDR3 is TGCAGCGTTGAAGAATTGGTGACGGGGGTACGGGAGACCCAGTACTTC. Protein product: CSVEELVTGVRETQYF. Variable domain in full (rest from reference TRBV29-1 and TRBJ2-5): SAVISQKPSRDICQRGTSLTIQCQVDSQVTMMFWYRQQPGQSLTLIATANQGSEATYESGFVIDKFPISRPNLTFSTLTVSNMSPEDSSIYLCSVEELVTGVRETQYFGPGTRLLVL.

This clone has a single count. This chain uses TRBV7-2 with TRBJ2-7, with 10 bases matching TRBD2. CDR3 length: 15 residues. V trimming: 1 base; J trimming: 3 bases; junction bases outside the gene matches: 3. Germline V CDR1 and CDR2: SGHTA, FQGNSA. Here the CDR3 reads CASSLVSGRGYEQYV. CDR3 coding DNA: TGTGCCAGCAGCTTAGTGAGCGGGAGGGGCTACGAGCAGTACGTC.